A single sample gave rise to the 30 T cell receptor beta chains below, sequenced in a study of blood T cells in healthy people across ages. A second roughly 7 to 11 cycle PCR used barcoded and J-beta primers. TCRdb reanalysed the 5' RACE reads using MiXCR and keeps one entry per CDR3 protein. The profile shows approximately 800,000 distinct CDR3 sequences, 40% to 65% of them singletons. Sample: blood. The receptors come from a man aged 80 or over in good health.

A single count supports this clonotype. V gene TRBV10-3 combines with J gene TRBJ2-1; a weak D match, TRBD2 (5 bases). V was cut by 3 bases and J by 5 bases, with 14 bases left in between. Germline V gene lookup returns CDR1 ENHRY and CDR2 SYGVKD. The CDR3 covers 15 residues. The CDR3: CAISDEGAAHNEQFF. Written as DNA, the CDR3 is TGTGCCATCAGTGACGAGGGAGCCGCCCACAATGAGCAGTTCTTC.

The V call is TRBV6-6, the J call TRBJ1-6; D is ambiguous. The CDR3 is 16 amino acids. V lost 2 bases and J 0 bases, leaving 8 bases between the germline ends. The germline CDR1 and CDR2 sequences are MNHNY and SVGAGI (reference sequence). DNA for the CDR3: TGTGCCAGCAGTTACCTGCGACTCTCCTATAATTCACCCCTCCACTTT. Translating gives CASSYLRLSYNSPLHF.

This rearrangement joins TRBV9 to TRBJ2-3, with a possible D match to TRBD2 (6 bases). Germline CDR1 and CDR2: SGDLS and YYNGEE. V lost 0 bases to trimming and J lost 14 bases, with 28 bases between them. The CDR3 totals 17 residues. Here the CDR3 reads CASSVGGDPAEHRYAYF. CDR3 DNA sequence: TGTGCCAGCAGCGTAGGGGGGGACCCAGCGGAGCACAGATACGCGTATTTT.

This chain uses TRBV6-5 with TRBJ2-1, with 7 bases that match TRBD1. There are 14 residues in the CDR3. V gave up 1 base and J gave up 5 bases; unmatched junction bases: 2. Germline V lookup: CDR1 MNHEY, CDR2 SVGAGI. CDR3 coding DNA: TGTGCCAGCAGTTACTGGGACAGCAACAATGAGCAGTTCTTC. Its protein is CASSYWDSNNEQFF.

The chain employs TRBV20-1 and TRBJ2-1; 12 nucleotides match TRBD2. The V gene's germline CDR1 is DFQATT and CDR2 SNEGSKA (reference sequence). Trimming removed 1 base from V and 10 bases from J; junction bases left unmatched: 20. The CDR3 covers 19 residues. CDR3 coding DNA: TGCAGTGCTAGAGGACTTGGGCTAGCGGGAGGGGGGGTTACGAGAGAGCAGTTCTTC. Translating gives CSARGLGLAGGGVTREQFF.

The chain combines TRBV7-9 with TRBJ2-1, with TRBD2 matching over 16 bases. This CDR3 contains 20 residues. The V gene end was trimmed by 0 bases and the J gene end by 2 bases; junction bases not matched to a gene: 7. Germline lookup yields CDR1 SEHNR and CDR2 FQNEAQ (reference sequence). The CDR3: CASSLAPGLAGGGTYNEQFF. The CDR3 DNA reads TGTGCCAGCAGCTTAGCACCGGGACTAGCGGGAGGGGGCACCTACAATGAGCAGTTCTTC.

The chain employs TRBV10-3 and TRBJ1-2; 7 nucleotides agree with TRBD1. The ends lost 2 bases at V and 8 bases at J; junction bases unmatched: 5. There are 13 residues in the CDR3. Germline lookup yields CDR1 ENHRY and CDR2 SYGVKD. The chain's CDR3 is CAISERQGEGYTF. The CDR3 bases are TGTGCCATCAGTGAGAGGCAGGGGGAGGGCTACACCTTC.

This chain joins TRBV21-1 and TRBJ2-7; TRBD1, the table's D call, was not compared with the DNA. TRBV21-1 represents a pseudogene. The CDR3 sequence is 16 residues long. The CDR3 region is CASSKDNRLFYYEQYF. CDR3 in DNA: TGTGCCAGCAGCAAAGATAACAGGCTTTTCTACTACGAGCAGTACTTC.

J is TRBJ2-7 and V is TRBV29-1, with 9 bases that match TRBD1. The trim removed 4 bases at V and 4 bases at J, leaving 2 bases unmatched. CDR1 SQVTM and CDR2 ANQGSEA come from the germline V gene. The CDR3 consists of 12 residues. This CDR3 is CSVAGQGYEQYF. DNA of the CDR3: TGCAGCGTTGCGGGACAGGGTTACGAGCAGTACTTC.

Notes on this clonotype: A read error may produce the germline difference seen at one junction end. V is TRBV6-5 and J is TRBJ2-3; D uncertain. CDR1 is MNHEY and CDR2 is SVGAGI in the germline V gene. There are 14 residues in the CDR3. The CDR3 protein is CASSDSVTTDTQYF. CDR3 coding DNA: TGTGCCAGCAGTGACTCGGTGACCACAGATACGCAGTATTTT.

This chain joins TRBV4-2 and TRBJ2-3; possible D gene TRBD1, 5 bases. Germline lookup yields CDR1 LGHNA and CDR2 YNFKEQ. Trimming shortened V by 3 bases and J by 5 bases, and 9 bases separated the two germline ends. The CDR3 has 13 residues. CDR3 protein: CASSQTRVDTQYF. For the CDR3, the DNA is TGTGCCAGCAGCCAGACCAGGGTAGATACGCAGTATTTT.

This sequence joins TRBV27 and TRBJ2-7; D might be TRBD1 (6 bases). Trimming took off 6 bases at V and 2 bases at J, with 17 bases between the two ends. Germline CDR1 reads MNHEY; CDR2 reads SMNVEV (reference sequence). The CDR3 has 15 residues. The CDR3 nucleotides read TGTGCCAGCAGCCCGGAGAGGGGGAGAGCCTACGAGCAGTACTTC. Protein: CASSPERGRAYEQYF.

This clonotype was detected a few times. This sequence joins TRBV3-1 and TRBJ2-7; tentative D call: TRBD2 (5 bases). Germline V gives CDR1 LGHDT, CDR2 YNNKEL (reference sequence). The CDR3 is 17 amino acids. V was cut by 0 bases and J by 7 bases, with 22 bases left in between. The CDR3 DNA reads TGTGCCAGCAGCCAAGATGCGGTAGCGAGAGGCCCTAAGGAGCAGTACTTC. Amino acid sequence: CASSQDAVARGPKEQYF.

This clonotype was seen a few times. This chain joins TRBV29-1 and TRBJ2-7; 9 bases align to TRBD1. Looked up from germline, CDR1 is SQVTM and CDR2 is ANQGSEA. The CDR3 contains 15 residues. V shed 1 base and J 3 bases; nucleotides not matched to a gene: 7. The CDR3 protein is CSVEGDWTGVYEQYF. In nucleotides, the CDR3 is TGCAGCGTTGAAGGGGATTGGACAGGGGTCTACGAGCAGTACTTC.

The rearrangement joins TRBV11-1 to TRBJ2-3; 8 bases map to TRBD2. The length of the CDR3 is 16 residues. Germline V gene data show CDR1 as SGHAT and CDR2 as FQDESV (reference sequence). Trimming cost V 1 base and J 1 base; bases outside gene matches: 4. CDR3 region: CASSLGTSFGTDTQYF. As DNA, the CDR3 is TGTGCCAGCAGCTTAGGGACTAGCTTTGGCACAGATACGCAGTATTTT.

The CDR3 reads CASNLQRGGSYNEQFF. The CDR3 DNA is TGTGCCAGCAACCTTCAGCGGGGGGGCTCCTACAATGAGCAGTTCTTC. The chain uses TRBV12-3 or TRBV12-4 and TRBJ2-1; 10 bases match TRBD2. Losses at the gene ends were 7 bases for V and 0 bases for J; bases not matched to a gene: 6. The CDR3 totals 16 residues.

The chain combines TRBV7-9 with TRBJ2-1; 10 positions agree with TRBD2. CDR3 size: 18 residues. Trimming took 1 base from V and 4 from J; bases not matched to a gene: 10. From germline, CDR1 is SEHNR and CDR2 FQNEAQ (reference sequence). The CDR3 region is CASSLGAWPSGSYNEQFF. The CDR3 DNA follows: TGTGCCAGCAGCTTAGGGGCCTGGCCTAGCGGGAGTTACAATGAGCAGTTCTTC.

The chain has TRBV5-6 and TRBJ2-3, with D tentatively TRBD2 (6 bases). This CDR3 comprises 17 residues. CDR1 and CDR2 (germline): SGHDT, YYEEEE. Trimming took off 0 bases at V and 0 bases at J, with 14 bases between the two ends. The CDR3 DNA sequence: TGTGCCAGCAGCTTGGTGTTAGCGGCTGCTAGCACAGATACGCAGTATTTT. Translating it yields CASSLVLAAASTDTQYF.

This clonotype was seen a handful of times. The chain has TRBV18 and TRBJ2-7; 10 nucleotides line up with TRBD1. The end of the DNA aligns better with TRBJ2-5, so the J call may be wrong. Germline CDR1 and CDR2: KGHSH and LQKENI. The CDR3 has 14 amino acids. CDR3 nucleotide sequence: TGTGCCAGCTCTCAAGGGACAGGGGAAGAGACCCAGTACTTC. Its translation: CASSQGTGEETQYF.

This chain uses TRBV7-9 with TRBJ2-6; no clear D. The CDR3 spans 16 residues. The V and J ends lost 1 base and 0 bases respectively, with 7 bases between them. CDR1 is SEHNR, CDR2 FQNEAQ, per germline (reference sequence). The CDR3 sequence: CASSLGTRSGANVLTF. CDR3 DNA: TGTGCCAGCAGCTTAGGCACCCGCTCTGGGGCCAACGTCCTGACTTTC.

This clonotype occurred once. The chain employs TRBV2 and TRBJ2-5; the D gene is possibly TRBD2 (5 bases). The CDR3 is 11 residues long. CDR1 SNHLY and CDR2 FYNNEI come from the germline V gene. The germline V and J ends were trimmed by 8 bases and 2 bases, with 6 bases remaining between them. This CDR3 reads CASGLQETQYF. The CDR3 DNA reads TGTGCCAGCGGACTTCAAGAGACCCAGTACTTC.

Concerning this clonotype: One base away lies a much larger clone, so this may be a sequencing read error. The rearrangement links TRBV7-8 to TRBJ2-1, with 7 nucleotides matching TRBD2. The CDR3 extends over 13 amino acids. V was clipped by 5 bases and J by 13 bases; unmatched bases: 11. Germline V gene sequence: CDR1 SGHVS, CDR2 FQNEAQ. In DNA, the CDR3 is TGTGCCAGCAGCACGACTAGCCCCGAGACCCAGTTCTTC. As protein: CASSTTSPETQFF.

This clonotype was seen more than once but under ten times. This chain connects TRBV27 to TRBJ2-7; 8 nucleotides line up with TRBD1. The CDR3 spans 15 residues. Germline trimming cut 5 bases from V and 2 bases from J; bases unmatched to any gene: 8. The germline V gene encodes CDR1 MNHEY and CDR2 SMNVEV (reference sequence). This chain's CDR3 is CASSPFVTGAYEQYF. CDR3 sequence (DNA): TGTGCCAGCAGTCCCTTTGTGACAGGGGCCTACGAGCAGTACTTC.

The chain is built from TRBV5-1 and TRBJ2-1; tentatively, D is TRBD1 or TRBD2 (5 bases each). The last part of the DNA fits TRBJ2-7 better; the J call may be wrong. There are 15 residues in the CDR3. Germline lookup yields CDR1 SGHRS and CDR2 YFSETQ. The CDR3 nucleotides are TGCGCCAGCAGCCAAGGGACGGGTACCTACAATGAGCAGTACTTC. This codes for CASSQGTGTYNEQYF.

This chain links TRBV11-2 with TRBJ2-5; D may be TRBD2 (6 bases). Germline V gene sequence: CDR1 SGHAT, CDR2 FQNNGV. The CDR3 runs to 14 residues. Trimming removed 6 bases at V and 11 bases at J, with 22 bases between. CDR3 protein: CASRSLKKTGEQYF. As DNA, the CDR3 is TGTGCCAGCAGGTCCCTTAAGAAGACGGGGGAGCAGTACTTC.

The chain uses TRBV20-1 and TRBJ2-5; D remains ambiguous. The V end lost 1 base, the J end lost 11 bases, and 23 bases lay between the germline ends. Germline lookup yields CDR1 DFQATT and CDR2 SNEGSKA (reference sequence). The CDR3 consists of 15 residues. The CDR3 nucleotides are TGCAGTGCTAGAGCTTTACTCTTTTCCTACAATGAGCAGTACTTC. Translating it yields CSARALLFSYNEQYF.

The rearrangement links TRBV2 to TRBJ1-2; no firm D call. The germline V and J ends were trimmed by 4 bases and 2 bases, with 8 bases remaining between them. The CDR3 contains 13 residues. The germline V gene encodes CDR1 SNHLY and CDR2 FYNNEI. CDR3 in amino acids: CASSGAPNYGYTF. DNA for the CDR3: TGTGCCAGCAGTGGCGCACCAAACTATGGCTACACCTTC.

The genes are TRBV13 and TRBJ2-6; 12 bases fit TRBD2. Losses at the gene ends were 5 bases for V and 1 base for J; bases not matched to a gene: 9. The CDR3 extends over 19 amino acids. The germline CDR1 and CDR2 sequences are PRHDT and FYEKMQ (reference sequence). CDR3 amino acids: CASSPLGTSGFSGANVLTF. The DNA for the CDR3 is TGTGCCAGCAGCCCGCTGGGGACTAGCGGGTTTTCTGGGGCCAACGTCCTGACTTTC. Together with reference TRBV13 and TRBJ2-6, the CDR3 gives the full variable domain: AAGVIQSPRHLIKEKRETATLKCYPIPRHDTVYWYQQGPGQDPQFLISFYEKMQSDKGSIPDRFSAQQFSDYHSELNMSSLELGDSALYFCASSPLGTSGFSGANVLTFGAGSRLTVL.

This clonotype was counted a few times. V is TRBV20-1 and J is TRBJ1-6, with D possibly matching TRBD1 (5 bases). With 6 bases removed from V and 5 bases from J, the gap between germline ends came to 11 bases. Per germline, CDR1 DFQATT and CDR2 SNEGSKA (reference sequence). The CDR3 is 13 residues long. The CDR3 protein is CSAPLTDNSPLHF. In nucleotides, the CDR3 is TGCAGTGCCCCTTTGACAGATAATTCACCCCTCCACTTT.

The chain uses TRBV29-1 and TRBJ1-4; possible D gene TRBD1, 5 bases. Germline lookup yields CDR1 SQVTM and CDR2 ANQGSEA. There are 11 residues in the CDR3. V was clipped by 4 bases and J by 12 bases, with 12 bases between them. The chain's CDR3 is CSVGSGQQLFF. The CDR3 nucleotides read TGCAGCGTTGGATCAGGGCAACAACTGTTTTTT.